This TCR beta chain came from a study of shared clonotypes between healthy human individuals. As for the study in general: Sampling drew on donors who were two women and three men aged 18 to 49.

Study-wide points: Blood was the only sampled material, and tissue repertoires likely differ.

Donors included only healthy HIV-negative adults lacking recent acute infections or vaccinations. To note about this clone: Its matching antigen is unknown.

At a deep level, the assay was run. Assay: immunoSEQ multiplex PCR; the TCRdb copy retains only in-frame clones and omits some. The sample has more than 500,000 clones; about 96% are singletons. CDR1 and CDR2 from the germline V gene are SGHNT and YYREEE (reference sequence). The CDR3 sequence is 14 residues long. V was pared by 4 bases and J by 4 bases, with 14 bases between. This receptor was identified in a woman aged 25 to 45 in good health. The sample was naive CD4+ T cells sorted from blood. Subset indicated: CD45RA+ positively selected. The V gene is TRBV5-4, the J gene TRBJ1-1, with a possible D match to TRBD1 (5 bases). The CDR3 protein is CASSKTGRGTEAFF. DNA of the CDR3: TGTGCCAGCAGCAAAACAGGCCGCGGCACTGAAGCTTTCTTT.